What follows are 5 T cell receptor beta chains derived from one specimen sequenced in a study of T cell responses to AZD1222 COVID-19 vaccine. Method: immunoSEQ multiplex PCR; TCRdb's copy keeps in-frame clones and lacks some. The data contain about 70,000 clones, less than 90% of them singletons. Sequenced here: peripheral blood, sampled on day 0 of AZD1222 vaccination. The receptor set was obtained from an adult in good health.

The chain recombines TRBV7-8 with TRBJ1-5; D unresolved. Germline loops: CDR1 SGHVS, CDR2 FQNEAQ. V was clipped by 8 bases and J by 3 bases, with 11 bases between them. The CDR3 sequence is 13 residues long. The CDR3: CASRRGLNQPQHF. The CDR3 DNA reads as TGTGCCAGCCGTCGAGGGCTCAATCAGCCCCAGCATTTT.

V usage is TRBV28 and J usage is TRBJ1-5, with TRBD1 matching 12 bases. The CDR3 has 16 amino acids. CDR1 is MDHEN and CDR2 is SYDVKM in the germline V gene. The V and J ends lost 4 bases and 7 bases, in that order; junction bases with no gene match: 8. The CDR3, as DNA: TGTGCCAGCAGTTCCGGGACAGGGGGCCCTAGGCAGCCCCAGCATTTT. It translates to CASSSGTGGPRQPQHF.

The genes are TRBV7-3 and TRBJ1-1; D is uncertain. V lost 3 bases, J lost 3 bases, and 8 bases lay in between. CDR3 length: 13 amino acids. Germline CDR1 reads SGHTA; CDR2 reads FQGTGA. CDR3 coding DNA: TGTGCCAGCAGCTTGGACGGGGACACTGAAGCTTTCTTT. It translates to CASSLDGDTEAFF.

V is TRBV7-3 and J is TRBJ2-7, with 11 bases identical to TRBD2. The CDR3 covers 14 residues. Germline V gene sequence: CDR1 SGHTA, CDR2 FQGTGA. Trimming at V came to 5 bases and at J to 6 bases, leaving 6 bases not matched to a gene. Written as DNA, the CDR3 is TGTGCCAGCAGCCCCGGGACTAGCGGATCCGAGCAGTACTTC. Translated, it gives CASSPGTSGSEQYF.

The chain recombines TRBV27 with TRBJ1-4; TRBD1 might be the D (5 bases). Trimming left V 6 bases short and J 0 bases short, with 29 bases between. The CDR3 has 21 residues. Germline V gene sequence: CDR1 MNHEY, CDR2 SMNVEV (reference sequence). CDR3 sequence: CASSPLKGRGSIGATNEKLFF. In nucleotides, the CDR3 is TGTGCCAGCAGCCCTTTAAAGGGGCGGGGTAGCATTGGTGCAACTAATGAAAAACTGTTTTTT.